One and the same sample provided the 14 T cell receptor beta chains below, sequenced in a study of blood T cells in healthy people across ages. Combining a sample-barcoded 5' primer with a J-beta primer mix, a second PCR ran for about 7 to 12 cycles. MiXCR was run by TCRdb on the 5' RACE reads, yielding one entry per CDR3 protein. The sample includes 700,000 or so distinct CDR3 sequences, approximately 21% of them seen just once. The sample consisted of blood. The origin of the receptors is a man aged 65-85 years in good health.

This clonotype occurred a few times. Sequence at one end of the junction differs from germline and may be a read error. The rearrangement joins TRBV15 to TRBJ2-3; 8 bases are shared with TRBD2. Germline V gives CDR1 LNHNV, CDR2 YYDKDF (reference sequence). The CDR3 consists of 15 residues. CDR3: CATSSFAGGTDAQYF. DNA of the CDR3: TGTGCCACCAGCAGCTTCGCGGGGGGCACAGATGCGCAGTATTTT.

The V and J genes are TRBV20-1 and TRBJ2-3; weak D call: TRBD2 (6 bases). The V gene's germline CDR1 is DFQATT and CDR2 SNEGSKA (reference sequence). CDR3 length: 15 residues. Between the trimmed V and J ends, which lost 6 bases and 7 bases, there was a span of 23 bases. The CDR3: CSALNGREAQNTQYF. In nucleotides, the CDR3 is TGCAGTGCACTAAACGGGCGGGAAGCACAGAATACGCAGTATTTT.

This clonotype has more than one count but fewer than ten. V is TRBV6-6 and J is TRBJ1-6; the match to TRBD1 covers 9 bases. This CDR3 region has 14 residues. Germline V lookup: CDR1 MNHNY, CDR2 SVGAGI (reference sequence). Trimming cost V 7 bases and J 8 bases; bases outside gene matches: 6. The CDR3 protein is CASKKQGADSPLHF. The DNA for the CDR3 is TGTGCCAGCAAAAAACAGGGGGCTGATTCACCCCTCCACTTT.

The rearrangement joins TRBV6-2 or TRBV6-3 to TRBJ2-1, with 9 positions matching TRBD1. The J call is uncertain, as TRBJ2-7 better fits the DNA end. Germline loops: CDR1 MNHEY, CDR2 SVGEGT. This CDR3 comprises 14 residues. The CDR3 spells CASTRGQGSYEQYV. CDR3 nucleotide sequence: TGTGCCAGCACCAGGGGACAGGGCTCCTACGAGCAGTACGTC.

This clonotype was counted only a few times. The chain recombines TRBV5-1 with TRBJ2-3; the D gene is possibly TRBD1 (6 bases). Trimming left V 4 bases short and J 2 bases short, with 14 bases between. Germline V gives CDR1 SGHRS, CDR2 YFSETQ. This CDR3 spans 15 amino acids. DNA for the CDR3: TGCGCCAGCAGCCCCCAGGGGCAGATCACAGATACGCAGTATTTT. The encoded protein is CASSPQGQITDTQYF.

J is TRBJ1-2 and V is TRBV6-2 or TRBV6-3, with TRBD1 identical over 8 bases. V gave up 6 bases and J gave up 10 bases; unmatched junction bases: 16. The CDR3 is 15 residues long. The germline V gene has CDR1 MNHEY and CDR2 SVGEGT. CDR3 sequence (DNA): TGTGCCAGCAGCCACGGGGGATTCGGGACAGGCGACTACACCTTC. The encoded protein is CASSHGGFGTGDYTF.

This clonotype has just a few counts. CDR3 coding DNA: TGCGCCAGCAGTGGTTCCGGACTAGCCAACAATGAGCAGTTCTTC. It encodes CASSGSGLANNEQFF. The chain carries TRBV5-1 and TRBJ2-1; the match to TRBD2 covers 8 bases. The CDR3 contains 15 residues. CDR1 SGHRS and CDR2 YFSETQ come from the germline V gene. Trimming removed 5 bases from V and 5 bases from J; junction bases left unmatched: 9.

The CDR3 DNA reads as TGCGCCAGCAGCCAACCTACCTCTGGGGCCAACGTCCTGACTTTC. It translates to CASSQPTSGANVLTF. V gene TRBV4-1 combines with J gene TRBJ2-6; no clear D gene. CDR1 is MGHRA, CDR2 YSYEKL, per germline. This CDR3 has 15 residues. The ends were cut back, 2 bases at V and 0 bases at J, with 5 bases in the middle.

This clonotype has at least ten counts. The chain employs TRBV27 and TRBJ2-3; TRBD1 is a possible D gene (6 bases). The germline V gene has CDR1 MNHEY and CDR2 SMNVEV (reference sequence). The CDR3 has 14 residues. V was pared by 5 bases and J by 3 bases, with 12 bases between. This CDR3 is CASSLWDTTDTQYF. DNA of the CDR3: TGTGCCAGCAGTCTCTGGGACACAACAGATACGCAGTATTTT.

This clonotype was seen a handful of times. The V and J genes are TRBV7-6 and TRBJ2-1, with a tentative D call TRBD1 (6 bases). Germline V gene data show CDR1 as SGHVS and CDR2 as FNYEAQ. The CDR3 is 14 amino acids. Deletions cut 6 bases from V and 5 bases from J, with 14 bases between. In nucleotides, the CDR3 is TGTGCCAGCAGTAACGTCCAGGGGAACAATGAGCAGTTCTTC. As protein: CASSNVQGNNEQFF.

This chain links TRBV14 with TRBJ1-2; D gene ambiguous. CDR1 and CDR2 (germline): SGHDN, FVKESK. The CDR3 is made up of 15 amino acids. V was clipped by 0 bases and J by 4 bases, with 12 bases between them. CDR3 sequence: CASSQDLEGGYGYTF. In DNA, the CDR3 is TGTGCCAGCAGCCAAGATCTAGAGGGCGGCTATGGCTACACCTTC.

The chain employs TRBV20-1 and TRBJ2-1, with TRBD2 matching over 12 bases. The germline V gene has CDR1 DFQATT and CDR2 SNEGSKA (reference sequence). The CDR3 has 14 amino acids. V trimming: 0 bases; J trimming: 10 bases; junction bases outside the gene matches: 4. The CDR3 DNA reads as TGCAGTGCTAGAGATAATCTAGCGGGAGGGGAGCAGTTCTTC. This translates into CSARDNLAGGEQFF.

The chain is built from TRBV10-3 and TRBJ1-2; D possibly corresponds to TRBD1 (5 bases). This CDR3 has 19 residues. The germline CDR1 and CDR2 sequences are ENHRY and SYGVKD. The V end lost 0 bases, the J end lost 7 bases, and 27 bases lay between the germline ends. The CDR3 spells CAISESGPNRGPGSGGYTF. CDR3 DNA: TGTGCCATCAGTGAGTCGGGACCGAACCGGGGCCCCGGATCAGGTGGCTACACCTTC.

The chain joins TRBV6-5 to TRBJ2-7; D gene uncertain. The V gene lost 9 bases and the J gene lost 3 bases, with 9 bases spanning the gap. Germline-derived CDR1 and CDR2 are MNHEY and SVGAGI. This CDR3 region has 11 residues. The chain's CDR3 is CARPWLYEQYF. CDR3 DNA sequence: TGTGCCAGGCCGTGGCTCTACGAGCAGTACTTC.